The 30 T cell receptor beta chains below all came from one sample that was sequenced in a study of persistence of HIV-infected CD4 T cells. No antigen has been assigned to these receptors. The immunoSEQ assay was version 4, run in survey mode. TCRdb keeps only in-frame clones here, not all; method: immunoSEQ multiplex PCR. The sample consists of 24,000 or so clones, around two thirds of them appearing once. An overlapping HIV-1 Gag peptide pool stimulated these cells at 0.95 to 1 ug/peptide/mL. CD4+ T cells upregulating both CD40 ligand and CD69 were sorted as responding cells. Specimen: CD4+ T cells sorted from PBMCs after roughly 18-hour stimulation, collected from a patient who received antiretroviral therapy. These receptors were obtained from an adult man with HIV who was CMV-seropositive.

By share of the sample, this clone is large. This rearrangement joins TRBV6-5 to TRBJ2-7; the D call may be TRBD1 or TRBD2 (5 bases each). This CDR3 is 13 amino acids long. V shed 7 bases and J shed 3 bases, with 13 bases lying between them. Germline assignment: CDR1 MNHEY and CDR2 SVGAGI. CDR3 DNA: TGTGCCAGCACCCGGGGACCGGACTACGAGCAGTACTTC. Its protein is CASTRGPDYEQYF.

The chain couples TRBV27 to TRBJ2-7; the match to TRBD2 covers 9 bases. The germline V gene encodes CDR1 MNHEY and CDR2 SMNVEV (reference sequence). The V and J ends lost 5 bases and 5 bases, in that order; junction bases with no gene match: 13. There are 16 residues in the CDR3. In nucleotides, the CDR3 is TGTGCCAGCAGTGGGGGGACTAGCCGGCCGGGGCACGAGCAGTACTTC. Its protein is CASSGGTSRPGHEQYF.

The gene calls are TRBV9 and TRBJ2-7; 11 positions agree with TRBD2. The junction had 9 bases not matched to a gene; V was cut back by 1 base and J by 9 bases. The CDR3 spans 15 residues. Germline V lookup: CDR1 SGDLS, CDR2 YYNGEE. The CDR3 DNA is TGTGCCAGCAGCGTATACCCGACTAGCGGGACCCGGCAGTACTTC. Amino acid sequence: CASSVYPTSGTRQYF.

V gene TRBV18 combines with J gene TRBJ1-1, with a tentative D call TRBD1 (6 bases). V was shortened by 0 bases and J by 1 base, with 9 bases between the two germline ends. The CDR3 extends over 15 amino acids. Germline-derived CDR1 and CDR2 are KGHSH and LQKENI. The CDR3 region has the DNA TGTGCCAGCTCACCACCGAAGGGACAGAACACTGAAGCTTTCTTT. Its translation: CASSPPKGQNTEAFF.

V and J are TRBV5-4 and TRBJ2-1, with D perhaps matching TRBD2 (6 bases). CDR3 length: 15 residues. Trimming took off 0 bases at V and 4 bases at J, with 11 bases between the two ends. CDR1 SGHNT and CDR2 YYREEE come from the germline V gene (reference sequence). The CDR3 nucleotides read TGTGCCAGCAGCTTGGACGGGGCGGGGTACAATGAGCAGTTCTTC. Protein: CASSLDGAGYNEQFF.

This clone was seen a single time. CDR3 coding DNA: TGCGCCAGCAGCCCCGACGGGACAAGCTATTACGAGCAGTACTTC. Its protein is CASSPDGTSYYEQYF. The chain links TRBV4-1 to TRBJ2-7, with a possible D match to TRBD1 (6 bases). CDR1 MGHRA and CDR2 YSYEKL come from the germline V gene. The CDR3 consists of 15 residues. Trimming left V 4 bases short and J 4 bases short, with 17 bases between.

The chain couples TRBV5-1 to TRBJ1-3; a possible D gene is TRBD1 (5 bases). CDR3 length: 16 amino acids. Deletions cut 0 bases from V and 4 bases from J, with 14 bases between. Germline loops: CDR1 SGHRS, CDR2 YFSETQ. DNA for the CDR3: TGCGCCAGCAGCTTGGGGGAGACCCAGGGAGGAAACACCATATATTTT. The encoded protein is CASSLGETQGGNTIYF. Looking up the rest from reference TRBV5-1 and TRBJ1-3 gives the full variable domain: KAGVTQTPRYLIKTRGQQVTLSCSPISGHRSVSWYQQTPGQGLQFLFEYFSETQRNKGNFPGRFSGRQFSNSRSEMNVSTLELGDSALYLCASSLGETQGGNTIYFGEGSWLTVV.

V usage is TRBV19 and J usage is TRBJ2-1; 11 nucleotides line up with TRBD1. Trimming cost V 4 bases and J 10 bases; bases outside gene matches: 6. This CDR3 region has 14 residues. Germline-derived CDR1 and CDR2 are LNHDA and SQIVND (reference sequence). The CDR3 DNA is TGTGCCAGTAGTAAAGGACAGGGGGCTCTCGAGCAGTTCTTC. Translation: CASSKGQGALEQFF.

DNA of the CDR3: TGCGCCAGCAGTGAGCGGGGGGCGCAGTATTTT. This encodes CASSERGAQYF. The rearrangement uses TRBV10-2 and TRBJ2-3; 7 nucleotides match TRBD2. V lost 2 bases and J lost 10; bases outside the gene matches: 0. Germline assignment: CDR1 WSHSY and CDR2 SAAADI. CDR3 size: 11 residues.

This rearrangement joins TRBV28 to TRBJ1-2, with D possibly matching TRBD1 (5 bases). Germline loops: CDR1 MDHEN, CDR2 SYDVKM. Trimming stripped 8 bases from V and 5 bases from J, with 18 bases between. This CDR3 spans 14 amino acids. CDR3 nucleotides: TGTGCCAGCGGGACGGACGACCTGGGGTATGGCTACACCTTC. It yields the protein CASGTDDLGYGYTF.

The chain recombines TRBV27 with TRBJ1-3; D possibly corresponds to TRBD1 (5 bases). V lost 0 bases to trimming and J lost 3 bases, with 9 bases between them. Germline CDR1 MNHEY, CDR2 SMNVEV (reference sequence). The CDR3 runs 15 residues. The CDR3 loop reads CASSLSRDGGNTIYF. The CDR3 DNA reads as TGTGCCAGCAGTTTATCGAGGGACGGTGGAAACACCATATATTTT.

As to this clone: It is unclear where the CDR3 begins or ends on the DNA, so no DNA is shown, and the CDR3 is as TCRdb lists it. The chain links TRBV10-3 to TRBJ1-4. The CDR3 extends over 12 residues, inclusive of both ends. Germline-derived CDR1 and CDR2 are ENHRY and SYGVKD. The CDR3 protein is CAISSSGEKLFF.

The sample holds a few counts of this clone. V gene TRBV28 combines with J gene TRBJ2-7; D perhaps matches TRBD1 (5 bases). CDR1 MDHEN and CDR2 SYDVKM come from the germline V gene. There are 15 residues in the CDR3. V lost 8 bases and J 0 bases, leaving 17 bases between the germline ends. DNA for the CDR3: TGTGCCAGCCAGTCTCTAGGGGAATTCTCCTACGAGCAGTACTTC. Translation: CASQSLGEFSYEQYF.

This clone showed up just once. The CDR3 protein is CASSVRGPETEAFF. CDR3 coding DNA: TGTGCCAGCAGCGTGAGGGGGCCAGAAACTGAAGCTTTCTTT. The chain carries TRBV27 and TRBJ1-1; 7 bases line up with TRBD1. The V gene end was trimmed by 6 bases and the J gene end by 5 bases; junction bases not matched to a gene: 9. Germline loops: CDR1 MNHEY, CDR2 SMNVEV (reference sequence). CDR3 length: 14 residues.

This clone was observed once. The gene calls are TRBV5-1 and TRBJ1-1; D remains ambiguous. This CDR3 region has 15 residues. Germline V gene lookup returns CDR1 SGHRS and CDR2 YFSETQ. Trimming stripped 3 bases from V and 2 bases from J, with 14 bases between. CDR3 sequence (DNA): TGCGCCAGCAGCTCGAGCGTTTTAGGTAACACTGAAGCTTTCTTT. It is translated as CASSSSVLGNTEAFF. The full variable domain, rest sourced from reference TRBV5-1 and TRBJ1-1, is KAGVTQTPRYLIKTRGQQVTLSCSPISGHRSVSWYQQTPGQGLQFLFEYFSETQRNKGNFPGRFSGRQFSNSRSEMNVSTLELGDSALYLCASSSSVLGNTEAFFGQGTRLTVV.

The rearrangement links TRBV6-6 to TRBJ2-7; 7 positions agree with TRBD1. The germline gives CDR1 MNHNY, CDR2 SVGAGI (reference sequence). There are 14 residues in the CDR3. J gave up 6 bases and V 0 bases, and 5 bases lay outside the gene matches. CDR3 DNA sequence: TGTGCCAGCAGTTACTCTCGGGACAGTGGCGAGCAGTACTTC. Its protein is CASSYSRDSGEQYF.

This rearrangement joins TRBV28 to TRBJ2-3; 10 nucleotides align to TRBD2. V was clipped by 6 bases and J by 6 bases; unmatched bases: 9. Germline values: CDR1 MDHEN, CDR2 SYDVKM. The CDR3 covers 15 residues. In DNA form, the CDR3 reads TGTGCCAGCAGAAAGCTAGCGGGGGATATGGATACGCAGTATTTT. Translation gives CASRKLAGDMDTQYF.

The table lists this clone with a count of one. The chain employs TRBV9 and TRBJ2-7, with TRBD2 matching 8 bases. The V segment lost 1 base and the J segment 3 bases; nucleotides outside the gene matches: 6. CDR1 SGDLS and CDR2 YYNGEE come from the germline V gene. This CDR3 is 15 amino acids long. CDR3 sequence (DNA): TGTGCCAGCAGCGTACCCCGGGGGGGCCTCTACGAGCAGTACTTC. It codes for CASSVPRGGLYEQYF.

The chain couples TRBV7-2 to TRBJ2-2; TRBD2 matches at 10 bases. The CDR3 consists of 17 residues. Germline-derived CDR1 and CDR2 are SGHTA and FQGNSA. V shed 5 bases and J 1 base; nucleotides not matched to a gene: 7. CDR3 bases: TGTGCCAGCAGCCTCCAGTCTAGCGGGAGGAACACCGGGGAGCTGTTTTTT. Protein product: CASSLQSSGRNTGELFF. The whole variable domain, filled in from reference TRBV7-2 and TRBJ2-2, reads GAGVSQSPSNKVTEKGKDVELRCDPISGHTALYWYRQSLGQGLEFLIYFQGNSAPDKSGLPSDRFSAERTGGSVSTLTIQRTQQEDSAVYLCASSLQSSGRNTGELFFGEGSRLTVL.

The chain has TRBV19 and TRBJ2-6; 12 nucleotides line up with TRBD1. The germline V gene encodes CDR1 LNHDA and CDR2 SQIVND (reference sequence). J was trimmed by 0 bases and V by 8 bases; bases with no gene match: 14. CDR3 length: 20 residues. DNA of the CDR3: TGTGCCAGTGGCAATGGCCTCGGGACAGGGGGCCACTCTGGGGCCAACGTCCTGACTTTC. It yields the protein CASGNGLGTGGHSGANVLTF.

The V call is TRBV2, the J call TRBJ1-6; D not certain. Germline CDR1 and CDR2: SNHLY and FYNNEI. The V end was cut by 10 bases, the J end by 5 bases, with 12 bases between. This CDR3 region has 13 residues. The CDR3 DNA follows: TGTGCCACTCTGACATTCAATAATTCACCCCTCCACTTT. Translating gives CATLTFNNSPLHF.

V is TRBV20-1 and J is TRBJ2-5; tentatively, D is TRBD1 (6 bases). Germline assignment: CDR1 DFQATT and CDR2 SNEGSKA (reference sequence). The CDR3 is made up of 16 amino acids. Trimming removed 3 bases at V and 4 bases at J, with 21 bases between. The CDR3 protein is CSASLIQGGFGETQYF. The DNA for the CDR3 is TGCAGTGCTAGTCTGATACAGGGCGGTTTTGGAGAGACCCAGTACTTC.

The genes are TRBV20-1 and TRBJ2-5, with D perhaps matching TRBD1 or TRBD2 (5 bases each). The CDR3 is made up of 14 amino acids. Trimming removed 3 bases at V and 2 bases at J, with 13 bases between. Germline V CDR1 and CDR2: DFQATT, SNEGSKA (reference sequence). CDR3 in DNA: TGCAGTGCTAGTTACGGGACCCTGCAAGAGACCCAGTACTTC. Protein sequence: CSASYGTLQETQYF.

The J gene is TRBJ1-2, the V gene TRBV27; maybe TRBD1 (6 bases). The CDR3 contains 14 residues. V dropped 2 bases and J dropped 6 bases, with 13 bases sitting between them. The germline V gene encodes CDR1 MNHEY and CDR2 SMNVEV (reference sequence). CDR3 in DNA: TGTGCCAGCAGTTTAATGGCCGGGGGCCATGGCTACACCTTC. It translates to CASSLMAGGHGYTF.

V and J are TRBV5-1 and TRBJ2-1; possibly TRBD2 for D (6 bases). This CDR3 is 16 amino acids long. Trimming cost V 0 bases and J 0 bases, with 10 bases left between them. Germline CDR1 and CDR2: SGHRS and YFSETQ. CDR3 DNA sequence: TGCGCCAGCAGCTTGGCCGGAGGGAGCTCCTACAATGAGCAGTTCTTC. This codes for CASSLAGGSSYNEQFF.

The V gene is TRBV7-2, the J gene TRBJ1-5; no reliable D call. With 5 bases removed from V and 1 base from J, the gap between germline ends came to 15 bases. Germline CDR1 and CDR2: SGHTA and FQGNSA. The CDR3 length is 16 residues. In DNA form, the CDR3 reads TGTGCCAGCAGCCCGGGATCGGGAGGAAGCAATCAGCCCCAGCATTTT. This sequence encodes CASSPGSGGSNQPQHF.

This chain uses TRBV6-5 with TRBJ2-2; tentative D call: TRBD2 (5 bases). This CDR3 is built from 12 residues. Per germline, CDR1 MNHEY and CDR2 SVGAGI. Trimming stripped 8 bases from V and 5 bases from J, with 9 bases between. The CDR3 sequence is CASGWRTGELFF. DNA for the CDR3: TGTGCCAGCGGTTGGAGGACCGGGGAGCTGTTTTTT.

CDR3 loop: CASSPSPTLAGPNTQYF. The CDR3 coding sequence is TGTGCCAGCTCACCAAGCCCCACACTAGCGGGGCCTAATACGCAGTATTTT. The rearrangement uses TRBV18 and TRBJ2-3; 10 nucleotides line up with TRBD2. Germline CDR1 KGHSH, CDR2 LQKENI. This CDR3 has 17 amino acids. With 2 bases clipped from V and 7 bases from J, the junction kept 12 bases outside the gene matches.

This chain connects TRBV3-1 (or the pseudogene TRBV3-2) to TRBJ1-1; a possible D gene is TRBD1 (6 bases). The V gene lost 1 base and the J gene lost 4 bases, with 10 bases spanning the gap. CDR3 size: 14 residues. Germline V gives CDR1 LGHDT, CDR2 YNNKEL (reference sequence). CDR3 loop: CASSQVAGVTEAFF. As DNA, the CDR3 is TGTGCCAGCAGCCAAGTTGCAGGGGTCACTGAAGCTTTCTTT.

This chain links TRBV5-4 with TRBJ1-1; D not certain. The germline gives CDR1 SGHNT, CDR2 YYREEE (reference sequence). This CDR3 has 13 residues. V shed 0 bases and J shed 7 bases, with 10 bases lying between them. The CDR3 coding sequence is TGTGCCAGCAGCTTGGAGGGCCCTCGTGAAGCTTTCTTT. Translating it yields CASSLEGPREAFF.